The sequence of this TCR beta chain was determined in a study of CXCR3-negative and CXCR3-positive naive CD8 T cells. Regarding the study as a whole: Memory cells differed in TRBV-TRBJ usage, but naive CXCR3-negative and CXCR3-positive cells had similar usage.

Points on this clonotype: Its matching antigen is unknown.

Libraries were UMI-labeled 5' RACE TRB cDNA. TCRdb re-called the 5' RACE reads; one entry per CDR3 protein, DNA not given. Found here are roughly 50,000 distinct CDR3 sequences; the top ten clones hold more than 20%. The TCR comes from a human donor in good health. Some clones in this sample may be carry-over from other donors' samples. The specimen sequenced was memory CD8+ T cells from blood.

CDR3 region: CISVPEAEGSLGGNYGYTF. V gene TRBV7-5 combines with J gene TRBJ1-2. TRBV7-5 is classified as a pseudogene. The length of the CDR3 is 19 residues.